The entry below describes one T cell receptor (beta chain). The data originate from a study of circulating and synovial CD4+ cells in juvenile arthritis. Germline lookup yields CDR1 SNHLY and CDR2 FYNNEI. Trimming stripped 2 bases from V and 4 bases from J, with 8 bases between. CDR3 length: 13 amino acids. Assay: immunoSEQ multiplex PCR; the TCRdb copy retains only in-frame clones and omits some. The sample contains about 34,000 clones, about 95% of which appear only once. J is TRBJ1-1 and V is TRBV2, with D perhaps matching TRBD1 (5 bases). The receptor was isolated from a human donor with juvenile idiopathic arthritis. Sequencing was done on a sample of CD4+ T cells from blood. The CDR3 DNA reads TGTGCCAGCAGTGAAATGGGGGGCACTGAAGCTTTCTTT. It encodes CASSEMGGTEAFF. The full variable domain, its missing parts supplied by reference TRBV2 and TRBJ1-1, is EPEVTQTPSHQVTQMGQEVILRCVPISNHLYFYWYRQILGQKVEFLVSFYNNEISEKSEIFDDQFSVERPDGSNFTLKIRSTKLEDSAMYFCASSEMGGTEAFFGQGTRLTVV.